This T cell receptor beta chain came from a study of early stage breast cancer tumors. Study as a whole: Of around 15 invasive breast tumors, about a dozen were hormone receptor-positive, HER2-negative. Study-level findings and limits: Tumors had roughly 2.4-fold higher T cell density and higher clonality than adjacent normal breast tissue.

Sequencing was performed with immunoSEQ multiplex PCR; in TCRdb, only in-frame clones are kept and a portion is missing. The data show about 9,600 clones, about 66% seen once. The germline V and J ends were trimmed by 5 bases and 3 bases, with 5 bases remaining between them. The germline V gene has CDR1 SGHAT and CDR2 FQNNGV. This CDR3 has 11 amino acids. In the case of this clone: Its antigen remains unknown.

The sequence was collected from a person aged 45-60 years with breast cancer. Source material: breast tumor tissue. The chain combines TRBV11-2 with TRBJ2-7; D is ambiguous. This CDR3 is CASSANYEQYF. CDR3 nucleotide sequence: TGTGCCAGCAGCGCGAACTACGAGCAGTACTTC.